This T cell receptor (beta chain) was identified in a study of Ad26.COV2.S vaccination and SARS-CoV-2 variants. The wider study: COV1001, an Ad26.COV2.S trial, supplied this vaccine-arm donor.

Assay used: immunoSEQ multiplex PCR; TCRdb lists only in-frame clones, some missing. Here the sample spans under 400,000 clones, around 87% being singletons. Germline V gene data show CDR1 as GTSNPN and CDR2 as SVGIG (reference sequence). V lost 6 bases and J 4 bases, leaving 9 bases between the germline ends. This CDR3 comprises 12 residues. This sample's treatment: roughly 19 received Ad26.COV2.S at low or high dose, single or two shots; about 5 received placebo; per-sample allocation not given. Day 63 after the first vaccine or placebo injection was the time point for sampling. This adult donor, from Boston, was 18-55 years old.

The material was peripheral blood, obtained in a trial of Ad26.COV2.S vaccine versus placebo. This chain uses TRBV30 with TRBJ1-4; D is unclear. The sequence derives from a person between 18 and 65 years old who received the Ad26.COV2.S COVID-19 vaccine or a placebo. The CDR3 protein is CACGGINEKLFF. DNA for the CDR3: TGTGCCTGTGGCGGGATTAATGAAAAACTGTTTTTT. Filled out from reference TRBV30 and TRBJ1-4, the complete variable domain reads SQTIHQWPATLVQPVGSPLSLECTVEGTSNPNLYWYRQAAGRGLQLLFYSVGIGQISSEVPQNLSASRPQDRQFILSSKKLLLSDSGFYLCACGGINEKLFFGSGTQLSVL.